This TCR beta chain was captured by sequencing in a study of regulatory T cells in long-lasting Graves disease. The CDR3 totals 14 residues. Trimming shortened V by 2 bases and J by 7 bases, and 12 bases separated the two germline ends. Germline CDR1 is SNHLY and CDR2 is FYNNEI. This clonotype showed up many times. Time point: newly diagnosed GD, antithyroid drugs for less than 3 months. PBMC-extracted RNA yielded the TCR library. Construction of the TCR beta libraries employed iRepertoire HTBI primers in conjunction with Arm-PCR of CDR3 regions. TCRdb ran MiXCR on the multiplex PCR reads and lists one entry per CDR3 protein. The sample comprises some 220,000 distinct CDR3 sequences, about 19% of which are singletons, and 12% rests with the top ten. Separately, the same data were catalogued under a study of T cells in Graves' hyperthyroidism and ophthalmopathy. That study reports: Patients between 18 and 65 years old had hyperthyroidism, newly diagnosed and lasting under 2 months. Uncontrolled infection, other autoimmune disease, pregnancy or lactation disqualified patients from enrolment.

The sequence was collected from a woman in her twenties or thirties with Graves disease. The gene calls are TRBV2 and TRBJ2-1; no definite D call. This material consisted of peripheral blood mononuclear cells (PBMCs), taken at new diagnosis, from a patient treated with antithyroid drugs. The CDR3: CASSERLAFNEQFF. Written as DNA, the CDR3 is TGTGCCAGCAGTGAAAGGCTGGCTTTTAATGAGCAGTTCTTC.